Included here is one TCR beta chain sequence, with context. The data stem from a study of tumor-infiltrating lymphocytes in primary liver carcinoma. At the level of the study: Samples yielded about 3.65 to 8 million productive TCRbeta reads, similar across tissue types.

A primer in the constant region served to generate TCR beta cDNA from 450 to 600 ng of total RNA. Three nested multiplex PCR rounds of slightly modified ARM-PCR generated TCR beta libraries. Researchers ran the first two PCR rounds for roughly 11 cycles each with TRBV1-TRBV30 forward primers and a C-beta reverse primer. One entry per CDR3 protein results from TCRdb running MiXCR on the multiplex PCR reads. The sample holds about 75,000 distinct CDR3 sequences, about three quarters seen once. The source material, roughly 18-30 mg of unsorted bulk tissue, was used to co-extract RNA and DNA. Enrolled patients were chronically infected with HBV and treatment-naive. Per the germline V gene, CDR1 is MNHEY and CDR2 is SVGEGT. The CDR3 totals 17 residues. The germline V and J ends were trimmed by 0 bases and 7 bases, with 19 bases remaining between them.

Sequenced sample: tumor-adjacent normal liver tissue. The sequence came from a man between 40 and 49 years old with primary liver carcinoma and hepatitis B virus infection. The chain employs TRBV6-2 or TRBV6-3 and TRBJ2-1; D unresolved. CDR3 loop: CASSYSSRKPDGNEQFF. CDR3 DNA sequence: TGTGCCAGCAGTTACTCGTCCCGCAAGCCGGACGGGAATGAGCAGTTCTTC.